The entry below describes one TCR beta chain. This sample was included in a study of blood T cell repertoires in COVID-19. Looking at the study overall: Samples taken during acute and convalescent COVID-19 were collected in the United States, Italy and Spain. The cDNA or gDNA used as material had been derived from T cells, B-cell-depleted T cells, or PBMCs.

Original processing methods: Estimation of nucleated cell counts was performed using reference gene primer amplification. Clones were read by immunoSEQ multiplex PCR, and TCRdb kept only the in-frame ones, dropping some. Clonal size and the V and J genes are those of that table, whereas D and trimming came from the DNA. The sample contains 150,000 to 200,000 clones, about 81% of which appear only once. Losses at the gene ends were 8 bases for V and 7 bases for J; bases not matched to a gene: 4. The CDR3 sequence is 13 residues long. Germline V gene data show CDR1 as SNHLY and CDR2 as FYNNEI. The sequencing input was peripheral blood. This sequence originates from a human donor in a cohort sampled during active COVID-19. J is TRBJ1-4 and V is TRBV2, with TRBD1 matching over 10 bases. The CDR3 DNA follows: TGTGCCAGCGACAGGGGGCTAACTGAAAAACTGTTTTTT. Translated, it gives CASDRGLTEKLFF.